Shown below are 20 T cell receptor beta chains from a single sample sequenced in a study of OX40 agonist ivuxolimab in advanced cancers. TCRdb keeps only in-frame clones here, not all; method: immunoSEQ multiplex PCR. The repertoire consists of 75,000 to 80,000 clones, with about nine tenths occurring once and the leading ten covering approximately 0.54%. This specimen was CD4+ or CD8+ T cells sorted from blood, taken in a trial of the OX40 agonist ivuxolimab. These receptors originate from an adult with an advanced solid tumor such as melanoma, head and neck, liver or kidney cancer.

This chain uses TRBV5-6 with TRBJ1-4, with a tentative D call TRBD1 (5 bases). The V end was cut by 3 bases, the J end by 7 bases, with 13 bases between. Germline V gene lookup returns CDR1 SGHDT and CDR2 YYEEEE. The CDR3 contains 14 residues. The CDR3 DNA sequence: TGTGCCAGCAGCTCAACGGGGCTCCCTGAAAAACTGTTTTTT. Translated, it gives CASSSTGLPEKLFF. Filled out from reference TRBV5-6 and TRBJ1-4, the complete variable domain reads DAGVTQSPTHLIKTRGQQVTLRCSPKSGHDTVSWYQQALGQGPQFIFQYYEEEERQRGNFPDRFSGHQFPNYSSELNVNALLLGDSALYLCASSSTGLPEKLFFGSGTQLSVL.

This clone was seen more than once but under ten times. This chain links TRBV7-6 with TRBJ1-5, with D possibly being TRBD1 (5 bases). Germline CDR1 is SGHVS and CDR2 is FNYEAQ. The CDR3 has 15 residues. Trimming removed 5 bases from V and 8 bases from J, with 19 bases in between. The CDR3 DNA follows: TGTGCCAGCAGCCCGCTGGCAGGGAGGTTGGAGCCCCAGCATTTT. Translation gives CASSPLAGRLEPQHF.

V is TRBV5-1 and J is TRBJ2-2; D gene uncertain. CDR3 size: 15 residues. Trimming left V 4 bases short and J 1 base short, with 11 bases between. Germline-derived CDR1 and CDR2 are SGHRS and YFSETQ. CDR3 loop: CASSSRTENTGELFF. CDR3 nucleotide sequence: TGCGCCAGCAGCAGTCGAACGGAGAACACCGGGGAGCTGTTTTTT.

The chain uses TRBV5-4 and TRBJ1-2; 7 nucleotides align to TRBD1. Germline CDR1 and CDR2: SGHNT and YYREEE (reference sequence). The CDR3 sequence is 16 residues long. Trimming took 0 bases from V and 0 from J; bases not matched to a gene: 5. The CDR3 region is CASSLGQGWANYGYTF. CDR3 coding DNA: TGTGCCAGCAGCTTGGGACAGGGATGGGCTAACTATGGCTACACCTTC.

CDR3 amino acids: CASSVRPSVTLDSTTYYEQYF. CDR3 DNA sequence: TGCGCCAGCAGTGTACGTCCTAGCGTGACCCTGGACAGCACAACCTACTACGAGCAGTACTTC. This chain links TRBV10-2 with TRBJ2-7; tentatively, D is TRBD1 or TRBD2 (6 bases each). V dropped 4 bases and J dropped 3 bases, with 34 bases sitting between them. Germline V CDR1 and CDR2: WSHSY, SAAADI. This CDR3 contains 21 residues.

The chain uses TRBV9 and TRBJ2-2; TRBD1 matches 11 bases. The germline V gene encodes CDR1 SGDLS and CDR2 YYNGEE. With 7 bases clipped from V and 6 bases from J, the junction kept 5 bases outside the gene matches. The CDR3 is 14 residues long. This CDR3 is CASCRDRGAGELFF. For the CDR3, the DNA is TGTGCCAGCTGCCGGGACAGGGGGGCCGGGGAGCTGTTTTTT.

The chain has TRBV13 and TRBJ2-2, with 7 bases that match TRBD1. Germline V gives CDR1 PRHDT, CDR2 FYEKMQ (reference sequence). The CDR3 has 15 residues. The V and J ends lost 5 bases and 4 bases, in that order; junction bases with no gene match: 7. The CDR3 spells CASSIRQGGTGELFF. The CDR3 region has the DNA TGTGCCAGCAGCATCCGACAGGGTGGCACCGGGGAGCTGTTTTTT. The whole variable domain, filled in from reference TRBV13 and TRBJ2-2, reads AAGVIQSPRHLIKEKRETATLKCYPIPRHDTVYWYQQGPGQDPQFLISFYEKMQSDKGSIPDRFSAQQFSDYHSELNMSSLELGDSALYFCASSIRQGGTGELFFGEGSRLTVL.

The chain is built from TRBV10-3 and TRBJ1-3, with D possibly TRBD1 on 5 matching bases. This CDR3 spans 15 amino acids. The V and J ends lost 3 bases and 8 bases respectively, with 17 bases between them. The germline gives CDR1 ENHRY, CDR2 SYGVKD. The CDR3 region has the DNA TGTGCCATCAGTGAAATAGGGACCGGAGGGGACACCATATATTTT. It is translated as CAISEIGTGGDTIYF.

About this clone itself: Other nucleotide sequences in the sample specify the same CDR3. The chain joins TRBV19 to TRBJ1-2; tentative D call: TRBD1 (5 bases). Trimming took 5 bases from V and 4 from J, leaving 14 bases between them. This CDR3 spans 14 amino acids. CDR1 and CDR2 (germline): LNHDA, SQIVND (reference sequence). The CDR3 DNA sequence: TGTGCCAGTAGTTCCCGCGGGGGTGGCTATGGCTACACCTTC. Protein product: CASSSRGGGYGYTF.

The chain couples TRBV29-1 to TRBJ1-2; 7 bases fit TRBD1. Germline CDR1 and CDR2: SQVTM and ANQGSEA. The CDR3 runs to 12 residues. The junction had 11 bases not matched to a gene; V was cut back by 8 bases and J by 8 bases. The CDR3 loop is CSMWTGPQGYTF. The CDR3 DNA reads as TGCAGCATGTGGACAGGACCACAGGGCTACACCTTC.

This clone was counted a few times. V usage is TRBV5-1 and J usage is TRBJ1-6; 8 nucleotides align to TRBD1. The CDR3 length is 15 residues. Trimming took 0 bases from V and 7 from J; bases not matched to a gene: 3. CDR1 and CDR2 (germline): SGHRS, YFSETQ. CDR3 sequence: CASSLGGQVNSPLHF. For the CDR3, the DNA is TGCGCCAGCAGCTTGGGGGGACAGGTGAATTCACCCCTCCACTTT.

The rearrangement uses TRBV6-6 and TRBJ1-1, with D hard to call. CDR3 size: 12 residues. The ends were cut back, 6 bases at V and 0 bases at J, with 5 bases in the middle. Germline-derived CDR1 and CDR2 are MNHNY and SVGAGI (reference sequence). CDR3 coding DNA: TGTGCCAGCAGGGATATGAACACTGAAGCTTTCTTT. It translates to CASRDMNTEAFF.

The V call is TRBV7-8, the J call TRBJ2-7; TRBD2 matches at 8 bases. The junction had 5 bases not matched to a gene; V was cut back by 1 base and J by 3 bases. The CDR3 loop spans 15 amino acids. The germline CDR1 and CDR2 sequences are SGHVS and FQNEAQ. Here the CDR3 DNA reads TGTGCCAGCAGCTTAGTACGGCTAGCGGGCTACGAGCAGTACTTC. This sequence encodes CASSLVRLAGYEQYF. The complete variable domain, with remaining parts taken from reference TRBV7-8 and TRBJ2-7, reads GAGVSQSPRYKVAKRGQDVALRCDPISGHVSLFWYQQALGQGPEFLTYFQNEAQLDKSGLPSDRFFAERPEGSVSTLKIQRTQQEDSAVYLCASSLVRLAGYEQYFGPGTRLTVT.

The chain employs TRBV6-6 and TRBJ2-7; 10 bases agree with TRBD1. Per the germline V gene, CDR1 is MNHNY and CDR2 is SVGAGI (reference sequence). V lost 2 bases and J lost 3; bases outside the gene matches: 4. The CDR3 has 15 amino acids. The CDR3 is CASSYGGQGNYEQYF. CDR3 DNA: TGTGCCAGCAGTTACGGGGGACAGGGGAACTACGAGCAGTACTTC.

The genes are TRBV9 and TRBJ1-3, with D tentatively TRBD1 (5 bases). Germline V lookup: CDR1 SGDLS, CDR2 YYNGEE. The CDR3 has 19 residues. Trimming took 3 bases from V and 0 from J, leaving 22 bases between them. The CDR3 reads CASSAGGAWPGFSGNTIYF. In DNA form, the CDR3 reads TGTGCCAGCAGCGCCGGCGGGGCCTGGCCAGGCTTCTCTGGAAACACCATATATTTT.

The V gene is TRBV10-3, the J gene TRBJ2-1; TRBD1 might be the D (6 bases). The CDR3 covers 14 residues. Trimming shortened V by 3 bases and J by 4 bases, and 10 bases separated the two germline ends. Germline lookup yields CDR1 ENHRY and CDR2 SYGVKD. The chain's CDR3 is CAISDNGQYNEQFF. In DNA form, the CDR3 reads TGTGCCATCAGTGACAACGGACAGTACAATGAGCAGTTCTTC.

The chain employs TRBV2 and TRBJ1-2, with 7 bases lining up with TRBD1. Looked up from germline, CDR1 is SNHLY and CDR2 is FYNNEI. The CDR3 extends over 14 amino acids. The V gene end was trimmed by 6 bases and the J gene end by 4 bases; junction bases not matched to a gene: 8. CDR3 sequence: CASSTDRAVYGYTF. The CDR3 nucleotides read TGTGCCAGCAGCACCGACAGGGCGGTCTATGGCTACACCTTC.

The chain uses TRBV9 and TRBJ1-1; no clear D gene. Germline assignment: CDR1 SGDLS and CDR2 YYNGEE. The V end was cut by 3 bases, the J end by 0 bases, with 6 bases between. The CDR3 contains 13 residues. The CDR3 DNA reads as TGTGCCAGCAGCGCTCATATGAACACTGAAGCTTTCTTT. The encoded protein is CASSAHMNTEAFF.

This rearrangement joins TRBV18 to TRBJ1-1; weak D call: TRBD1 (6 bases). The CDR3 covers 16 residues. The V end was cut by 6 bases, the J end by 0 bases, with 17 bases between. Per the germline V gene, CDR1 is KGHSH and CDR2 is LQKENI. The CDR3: CASSPLEGGMNTEAFF. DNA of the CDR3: TGTGCCAGCTCCCCTCTGGAGGGGGGTATGAACACTGAAGCTTTCTTT.

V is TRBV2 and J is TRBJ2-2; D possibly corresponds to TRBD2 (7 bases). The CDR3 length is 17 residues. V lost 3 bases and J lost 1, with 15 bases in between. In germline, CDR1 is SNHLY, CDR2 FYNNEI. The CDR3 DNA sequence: TGTGCCAGCAGTGAGGGGCGGGGGCGCGGGAACACCGGGGAGCTGTTTTTT. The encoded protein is CASSEGRGRGNTGELFF.